This entry lists 30 T cell receptor beta chains sequenced from one sample in a study of blood T cell repertoires in COVID-19 (dated by TCRdb to 2019 to 2021). Library generation was performed with the immunoSEQ multiplex PCR assay. The immuneACCESS repertoire file appears here via TCRdb, limited to in-frame rearrangements. These files lack a portion of the clones; in checked studies, under half of the deficit traces to unresolved V genes, and the cause of the others is not known. The table for this sample lists hundreds of thousands of clones; 70% to 90% of them were counted only once. Roughly 4.1% of the sample comes from the top ten. Sequencing was performed on peripheral blood. The receptor set was obtained from a woman between 45 and 65 years old with active or convalescent COVID-19.

The chain joins TRBV4-2 to TRBJ2-1, with 11 bases matching TRBD2. The trim removed 0 bases at V and 6 bases at J, leaving 4 bases unmatched. Germline CDR1 is LGHNA and CDR2 is YNFKEQ. The CDR3 is made up of 16 amino acids. The CDR3 DNA follows: TGTGCCAGCAGCCAAGAGGGAACTAGCGGGGGCAATGAGCAGTTCTTC. It specifies CASSQEGTSGGNEQFF.

The chain joins TRBV19 to TRBJ2-1; 7 nucleotides match TRBD2. J was trimmed by 7 bases and V by 3 bases; bases with no gene match: 6. The CDR3 loop spans 14 amino acids. The germline gives CDR1 LNHDA, CDR2 SQIVND (reference sequence). The CDR3: CASSMGRGLNEQFF. CDR3 nucleotide sequence: TGTGCCAGTAGTATGGGAAGGGGACTAAATGAGCAGTTCTTC.

This clone was detected once. The V and J genes are TRBV18 and TRBJ1-1; no firm D call. CDR1 KGHSH and CDR2 LQKENI come from the germline V gene. The CDR3 runs to 13 residues. Trimming removed 4 bases from V and 7 bases from J, with 13 bases in between. CDR3 nucleotide sequence: TGTGCCAGCTCACAAACTCCCTCGGGTGAAGCTTTCTTT. This encodes CASSQTPSGEAFF. Variable domain in full (rest from reference TRBV18 and TRBJ1-1): NAGVMQNPRHLVRRRGQEARLRCSPMKGHSHVYWYRQLPEEGLKFMVYLQKENIIDESGMPKERFSAEFPKEGPSILRIQQVVRGDSAAYFCASSQTPSGEAFFGQGTRLTVV.

The V call is TRBV28, the J call TRBJ2-2; maybe TRBD1 (6 bases). V was pared by 1 base and J by 3 bases, with 9 bases between. CDR1 and CDR2 (germline): MDHEN, SYDVKM. The CDR3 extends over 15 amino acids. This chain's CDR3 is CASSLSGVDTGELFF. The CDR3 coding sequence is TGTGCCAGCAGTTTATCAGGGGTCGACACCGGGGAGCTGTTTTTT. The full variable domain, rest sourced from reference TRBV28 and TRBJ2-2, is DVKVTQSSRYLVKRTGEKVFLECVQDMDHENMFWYRQDPGLGLRLIYFSYDVKMKEKGDIPEGYSVSREKKERFSLILESASTNQTSMYLCASSLSGVDTGELFFGEGSRLTVL.

V is TRBV4-2 and J is TRBJ2-6; no definite D call. V lost 1 base and J lost 1, with 5 bases in between. Germline CDR1 reads LGHNA; CDR2 reads YNFKEQ. This CDR3 comprises 15 residues. The CDR3: CASSQAYSGANVLTF. CDR3 in DNA: TGTGCCAGCAGCCAAGCCTATTCTGGGGCCAACGTCCTGACTTTC.

The V gene is TRBV9, the J gene TRBJ2-7; D remains unclear. The CDR3 has 14 amino acids. Germline V gives CDR1 SGDLS, CDR2 YYNGEE. Trimming took 0 bases from V and 3 from J, leaving 10 bases between them. In DNA form, the CDR3 reads TGTGCCAGCAGCGTAGACCAGGCCCTCTACGAGCAGTACTTC. Amino acid sequence: CASSVDQALYEQYF.

V and J are TRBV6-5 and TRBJ1-2; D is undetermined. Germline CDR1 reads MNHEY; CDR2 reads SVGAGI. Trimming pared 0 bases from V and 8 bases from J, leaving 7 bases between. The CDR3 consists of 12 residues. CDR3 sequence (DNA): TGTGCCAGCAGTTACTCGAACGGGGGCTACACCTTC. It specifies CASSYSNGGYTF.

The V call is TRBV29-1, the J call TRBJ2-1, with D tentatively TRBD1 (5 bases). V was cut by 0 bases and J by 8 bases, with 11 bases left in between. CDR3 length: 13 residues. Germline CDR1 and CDR2: SQVTM and ANQGSEA. The CDR3 bases are TGCAGCGTTGAAGATCAAGTCAGGGATGAGCAGTTCTTC. Protein sequence: CSVEDQVRDEQFF.

This chain connects TRBV19 to TRBJ2-2; TRBD1 aligns across 7 bases. Germline V CDR1 and CDR2: LNHDA, SQIVND (reference sequence). The CDR3 is 18 amino acids. J lost 5 bases, V lost 5 bases, and 17 bases had no gene match. This CDR3 reads CASSENRGMVDLTGELFF. The DNA for the CDR3 is TGTGCCAGTAGTGAAAACAGGGGCATGGTAGATTTAACCGGGGAGCTGTTTTTT.

V usage is TRBV7-9 and J usage is TRBJ2-5, with D possibly being TRBD2 (6 bases). CDR1 and CDR2 (germline): SEHNR, FQNEAQ (reference sequence). The length of the CDR3 is 16 residues. V lost 1 base to trimming and J lost 3 bases, with 15 bases between them. The CDR3 sequence is CASSLGIGGIEETQYF. The CDR3 DNA reads as TGTGCCAGCAGCTTAGGAATTGGGGGGATTGAAGAGACCCAGTACTTC.

The rearrangement links TRBV6-2 or TRBV6-3 to TRBJ1-2; D call uncertain. This CDR3 is built from 15 residues. Germline CDR1 is MNHEY and CDR2 is SVGEGT. Trimming removed 4 bases from V and 8 bases from J, with 20 bases in between. The CDR3 region is CASSSDWGAGLGYTF. The CDR3, as DNA: TGTGCCAGCAGTTCCGATTGGGGAGCCGGGCTGGGCTACACCTTC.

This chain joins TRBV29-1 and TRBJ1-1; 8 bases map to TRBD1. V gave up 4 bases and J gave up 3 bases; unmatched junction bases: 4. The CDR3 runs 13 residues. The germline V gene has CDR1 SQVTM and CDR2 ANQGSEA. Written as DNA, the CDR3 is TGCAGCGTTGTAGCAGGGGGCGACACTGAAGCTTTCTTT. It encodes CSVVAGGDTEAFF.

The V and J genes are TRBV19 and TRBJ2-1; 15 bases fit TRBD2. The CDR3 loop spans 16 amino acids. Germline V gene lookup returns CDR1 LNHDA and CDR2 SQIVND (reference sequence). The junction had 3 bases not matched to a gene; V was cut back by 3 bases and J by 6 bases. CDR3 amino acids: CASSIQGLAGGNEQFF. DNA of the CDR3: TGTGCCAGTAGTATCCAGGGACTAGCGGGAGGCAATGAGCAGTTCTTC.

The gene calls are TRBV5-6 and TRBJ2-2, with 10 bases aligning to TRBD1. Germline CDR1 is SGHDT and CDR2 is YYEEEE. The CDR3 has 15 amino acids. V was clipped by 4 bases and J by 3 bases; unmatched bases: 3. This chain's CDR3 is CASSRDRGYTGELFF. The CDR3 DNA is TGTGCCAGCAGCAGGGACAGGGGTTACACCGGGGAGCTGTTTTTT.

This chain uses TRBV19 with TRBJ1-1, with D unclear. The CDR3 is made up of 14 amino acids. V shed 1 base and J shed 1 base, with 7 bases lying between them. Looked up from germline, CDR1 is LNHDA and CDR2 is SQIVND (reference sequence). CDR3: CASSIAAGNTEAFF. The CDR3 DNA follows: TGTGCCAGTAGTATAGCTGCGGGGAACACTGAAGCTTTCTTT.

The rearrangement uses TRBV11-2 and TRBJ1-2; D unresolved. The germline V and J ends were trimmed by 1 base and 0 bases, with 6 bases remaining between them. The germline CDR1 and CDR2 sequences are SGHAT and FQNNGV. This CDR3 has 14 residues. The CDR3 bases are TGTGCCAGCAGCTTAGGGGCGACTAACTATGGCTACACCTTC. As protein: CASSLGATNYGYTF.

This clone is a singleton in its sample. This rearrangement joins TRBV4-1 to TRBJ2-1; 8 positions match TRBD2. Germline V CDR1 and CDR2: MGHRA, YSYEKL. The CDR3 totals 17 residues. Germline trimming cut 0 bases from V and 7 bases from J; bases unmatched to any gene: 11. The CDR3 sequence: CASSQEGAGVTGNEQFF. CDR3 bases: TGCGCCAGCAGCCAAGAAGGAGCGGGAGTCACGGGAAATGAGCAGTTCTTC.

This rearrangement joins TRBV4-1 to TRBJ2-7; D is possibly TRBD2 (6 bases). Germline V gives CDR1 MGHRA, CDR2 YSYEKL. The length of the CDR3 is 15 residues. Trimming stripped 8 bases from V and 5 bases from J, with 22 bases between. CDR3 amino acids: CASRERVGRSHEQYF. The CDR3 bases are TGCGCCAGCCGTGAGCGGGTTGGTAGGTCCCACGAGCAGTACTTC.

The chain recombines TRBV6-5 with TRBJ1-2; TRBD1 aligns across 8 bases. V lost 8 bases to trimming and J lost 2 bases; unmatched junction nucleotides: 10. The CDR3 sequence is 15 residues long. Germline-derived CDR1 and CDR2 are MNHEY and SVGAGI. Written as DNA, the CDR3 is TGTGCCAGCGAAAAGAGGGACAGGTCGAACTATGGCTACACCTTC. It specifies CASEKRDRSNYGYTF.

This rearrangement joins TRBV15 to TRBJ2-1; 7 nucleotides agree with TRBD1. V lost 1 base to trimming and J lost 6 bases; unmatched junction nucleotides: 9. The CDR3 is 16 residues long. CDR1 is LNHNV, CDR2 YYDKDF, per germline (reference sequence). CDR3 coding DNA: TGTGCCACCAGCAGAGCGCGAACAGGGGCTCTCAATGAGCAGTTCTTC. It encodes CATSRARTGALNEQFF.

The chain employs TRBV30 and TRBJ1-2, with D perhaps matching TRBD1 (6 bases). With 3 bases removed from V and 6 bases from J, the gap between germline ends came to 14 bases. Germline V CDR1 and CDR2: GTSNPN, SVGIG (reference sequence). The length of the CDR3 is 13 residues. The chain's CDR3 is CAWSPTGWNGYTF. The CDR3 coding sequence is TGTGCCTGGAGCCCGACAGGTTGGAATGGCTACACCTTC.

The chain carries TRBV6-2 or TRBV6-3 and TRBJ2-1; 13 nucleotides line up with TRBD2. Germline V lookup: CDR1 MNHEY, CDR2 SVGEGT. The CDR3 length is 16 residues. Trimming took 2 bases from V and 8 from J; bases not matched to a gene: 6. The CDR3 sequence is CASSYQLAGGRYEQFF. Written as DNA, the CDR3 is TGTGCCAGCAGTTACCAACTAGCGGGGGGGCGATATGAGCAGTTCTTC.

V is TRBV14 and J is TRBJ1-1; TRBD1 might be the D (5 bases). Germline CDR1 reads SGHDN; CDR2 reads FVKESK. Trimming left V 3 bases short and J 4 bases short, with 9 bases between. CDR3 length equals 13 residues. CDR3 region: CASSHQGGTEAFF. The CDR3, as DNA: TGTGCCAGCAGCCATCAGGGAGGCACTGAAGCTTTCTTT.

This rearrangement joins TRBV14 to TRBJ1-1, with 9 bases fitting TRBD1. Germline trimming cut 1 base from V and 5 bases from J; bases unmatched to any gene: 8. Germline V gene lookup returns CDR1 SGHDN and CDR2 FVKESK. The CDR3 is 16 amino acids. For the CDR3, the DNA is TGTGCCAGCAGCCAAGGTTCCGGGACAGGGTGGACTGAAGCTTTCTTT. It encodes CASSQGSGTGWTEAFF.

The gene calls are TRBV5-1 and TRBJ1-1; no firm D call. Germline loops: CDR1 SGHRS, CDR2 YFSETQ. Trimming removed 2 bases at V and 3 bases at J, with 14 bases between. The CDR3 sequence is 15 residues long. This CDR3 is CASSFSGGRDTEAFF. CDR3 sequence (DNA): TGCGCCAGCAGCTTTTCAGGTGGTCGTGACACTGAAGCTTTCTTT. Full variable domain (rest looked up from reference TRBV5-1 and TRBJ1-1): KAGVTQTPRYLIKTRGQQVTLSCSPISGHRSVSWYQQTPGQGLQFLFEYFSETQRNKGNFPGRFSGRQFSNSRSEMNVSTLELGDSALYLCASSFSGGRDTEAFFGQGTRLTVV.

This clone was seen more than once but under ten times. The V call is TRBV7-2, the J call TRBJ2-7; 7 positions match TRBD1. Germline lookup yields CDR1 SGHTA and CDR2 FQGNSA. This CDR3 region has 14 residues. V lost 3 bases, J lost 7 bases, and 9 bases stayed unmatched. The CDR3 region has the DNA TGTGCCAGCAGCTTCGACAGGGTTTCTAATGAGCAGTACTTC. This gives the protein CASSFDRVSNEQYF. Combining the CDR3 with reference TRBV7-2 and TRBJ2-7 gives the whole variable domain GAGVSQSPSNKVTEKGKDVELRCDPISGHTALYWYRQSLGQGLEFLIYFQGNSAPDKSGLPSDRFSAERTGGSVSTLTIQRTQQEDSAVYLCASSFDRVSNEQYFGPGTRLTVT.

The chain has TRBV7-9 and TRBJ2-7; D possibly corresponds to TRBD1 (6 bases). V shed 5 bases and J shed 3 bases, with 11 bases lying between them. CDR1 and CDR2 from the germline V gene are SEHNR and FQNEAQ (reference sequence). CDR3 length equals 13 residues. The CDR3 DNA reads TGTGCCAGCAGCGGGTCGGACAGCTACGAGCAGTACTTC. This translates into CASSGSDSYEQYF.

The rearrangement uses TRBV11-2 and TRBJ2-1; 10 positions match TRBD2. This CDR3 is 16 amino acids long. Germline V gene lookup returns CDR1 SGHAT and CDR2 FQNNGV. V was clipped by 2 bases and J by 6 bases; unmatched bases: 7. The CDR3 sequence: CASSLHRTSGLNEQFF. The CDR3 region has the DNA TGTGCCAGCAGCTTACATCGGACTAGCGGCCTCAATGAGCAGTTCTTC.

This chain joins TRBV28 and TRBJ1-2, with D possibly being TRBD1 (6 bases). V shed 6 bases and J shed 5 bases, with 13 bases lying between them. The CDR3 totals 13 residues. CDR1 is MDHEN and CDR2 is SYDVKM in the germline V gene. In DNA, the CDR3 is TGTGCCAGCAGCCCCAGGGGTGGTTATGGCTACACCTTC. It yields the protein CASSPRGGYGYTF.

V and J are TRBV11-2 and TRBJ2-7, with 8 bases lining up with TRBD2. This CDR3 has 16 amino acids. Per germline, CDR1 SGHAT and CDR2 FQNNGV. The ends lost 6 bases at V and 3 bases at J; junction bases unmatched: 13. The DNA for the CDR3 is TGTGCCAGCAGTATTCGCGGGCGGGGGGCAGTCTACGAGCAGTACTTC. It encodes CASSIRGRGAVYEQYF. Combining the CDR3 with reference TRBV11-2 and TRBJ2-7 gives the whole variable domain EAGVAQSPRYKIIEKRQSVAFWCNPISGHATLYWYQQILGQGPKLLIQFQNNGVVDDSQLPKDRFSAERLKGVDSTLKIQPAKLEDSAVYLCASSIRGRGAVYEQYFGPGTRLTVT.